A few counts support the clone carrying this T cell receptor (beta chain). What it binds is not known. This CDR3 contains 15 residues. With 0 bases clipped from V and 3 bases from J, the junction kept 1 base outside the gene matches. Per the germline V gene, CDR1 is SGHRS and CDR2 is YFSETQ. The data were taken from a study of cytomegalovirus exposure and HLA in healthy donors. Findings and caveats of the study: The study flagged some 170 TCR beta chains as cytomegalovirus-associated. Equally common other TCR beta chains were less clonally expanded than HLA-associated ones, a later analysis found. In an earlier analysis, in some 600 donors, most V segments appeared productive either ~87% or ~30% of the time. In presence/absence analyses, roughly uniform sequencing depth across donors was assumed.

The PCR was carried out with 60 Vbeta primers and 13 Jbeta primers. Data came from immunoSEQ multiplex PCR; TCRdb stores just in-frame clones and leaves some out. The sample comprises 40,000 to 55,000 clones, over 75% of which are singletons, and 2% to 2.5% rests with the top ten. The rearrangement links TRBV5-1 to TRBJ2-1; 9 positions agree with TRBD1. Material: PBMCs. The clonotype originates from a boy aged 10-17 years in good health and CMV-seropositive. The CDR3 nucleotides read TGCGCCAGCAGCTTGGACAGGGGGCTCTACAATGAGCAGTTCTTC. Amino acid sequence: CASSLDRGLYNEQFF.